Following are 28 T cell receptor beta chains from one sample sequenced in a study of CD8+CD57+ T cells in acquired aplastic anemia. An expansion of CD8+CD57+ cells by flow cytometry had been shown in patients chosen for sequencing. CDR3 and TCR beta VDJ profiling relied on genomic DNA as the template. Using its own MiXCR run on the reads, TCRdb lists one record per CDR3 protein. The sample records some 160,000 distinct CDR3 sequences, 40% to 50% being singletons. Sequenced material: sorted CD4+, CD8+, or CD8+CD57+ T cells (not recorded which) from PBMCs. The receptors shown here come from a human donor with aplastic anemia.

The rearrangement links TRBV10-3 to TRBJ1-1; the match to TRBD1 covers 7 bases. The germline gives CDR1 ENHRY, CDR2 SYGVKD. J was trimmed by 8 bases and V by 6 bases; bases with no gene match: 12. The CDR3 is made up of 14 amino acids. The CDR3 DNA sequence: TGTGCCATCAGAAAAACACAGGGGCTTTCCGAAGCTTTCTTT. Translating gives CAIRKTQGLSEAFF.

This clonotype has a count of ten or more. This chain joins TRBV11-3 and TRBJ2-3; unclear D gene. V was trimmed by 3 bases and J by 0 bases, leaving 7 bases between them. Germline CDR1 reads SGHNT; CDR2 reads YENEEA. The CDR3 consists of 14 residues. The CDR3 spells CASSFGPSTDTQYF. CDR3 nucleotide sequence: TGTGCCAGCAGCTTTGGACCCAGCACAGATACGCAGTATTTT.

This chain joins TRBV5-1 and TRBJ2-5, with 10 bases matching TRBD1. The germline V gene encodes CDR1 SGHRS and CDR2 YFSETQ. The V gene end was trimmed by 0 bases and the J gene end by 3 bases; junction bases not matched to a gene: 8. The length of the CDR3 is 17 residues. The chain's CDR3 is CASSLVGRQGAEETQYF. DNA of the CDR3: TGCGCCAGCAGCTTGGTGGGGCGACAGGGGGCGGAAGAGACCCAGTACTTC.

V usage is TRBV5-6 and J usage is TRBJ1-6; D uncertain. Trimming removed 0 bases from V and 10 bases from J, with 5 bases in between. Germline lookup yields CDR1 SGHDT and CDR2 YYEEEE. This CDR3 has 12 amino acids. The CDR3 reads CASSLEFSPLHF. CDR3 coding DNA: TGTGCCAGCAGCTTGGAGTTCTCACCCCTCCACTTT.

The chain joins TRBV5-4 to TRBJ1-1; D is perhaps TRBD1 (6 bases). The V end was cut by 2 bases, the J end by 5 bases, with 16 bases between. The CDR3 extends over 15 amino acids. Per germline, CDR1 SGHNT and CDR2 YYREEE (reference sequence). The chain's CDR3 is CASSLPLGGRTEAFF. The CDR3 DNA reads TGTGCCAGCAGCTTACCCCTAGGGGGGCGGACTGAAGCTTTCTTT.

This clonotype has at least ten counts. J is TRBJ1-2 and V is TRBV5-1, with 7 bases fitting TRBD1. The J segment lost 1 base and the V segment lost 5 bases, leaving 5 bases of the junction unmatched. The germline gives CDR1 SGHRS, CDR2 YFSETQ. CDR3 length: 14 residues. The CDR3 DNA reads TGCGCCAGCAGGACCGGGACAGATAACTATGGCTACACCTTC. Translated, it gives CASRTGTDNYGYTF.

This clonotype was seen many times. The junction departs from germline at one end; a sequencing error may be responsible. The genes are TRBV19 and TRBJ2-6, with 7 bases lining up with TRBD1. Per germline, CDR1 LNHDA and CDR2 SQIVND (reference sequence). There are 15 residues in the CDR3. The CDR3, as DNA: TGTGCCAGTAGTCAAGGAGGCCAGGGGGTCAACGTCCTGACTTTC. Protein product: CASSQGGQGVNVLTF.

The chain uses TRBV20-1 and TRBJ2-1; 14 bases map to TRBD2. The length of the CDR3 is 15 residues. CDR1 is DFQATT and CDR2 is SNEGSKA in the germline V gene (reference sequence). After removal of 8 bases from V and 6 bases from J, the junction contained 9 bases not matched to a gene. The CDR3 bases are TGCAGTCATCCGGGACTAGCGGGAGTGGGCAATGAGCAGTTCTTC. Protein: CSHPGLAGVGNEQFF.

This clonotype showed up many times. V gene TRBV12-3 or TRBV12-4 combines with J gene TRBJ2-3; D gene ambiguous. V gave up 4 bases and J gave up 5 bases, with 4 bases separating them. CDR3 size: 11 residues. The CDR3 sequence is CASSSLDTQYF. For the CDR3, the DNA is TGTGCCAGCAGTTCGTTAGATACGCAGTATTTT.

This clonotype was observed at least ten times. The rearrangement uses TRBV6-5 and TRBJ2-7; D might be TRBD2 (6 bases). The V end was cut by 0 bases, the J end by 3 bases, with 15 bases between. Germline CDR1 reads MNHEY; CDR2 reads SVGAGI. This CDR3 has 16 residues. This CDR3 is CASSYSSLARLYEQYF. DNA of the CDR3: TGTGCCAGCAGTTACTCGTCACTAGCCCGACTCTACGAGCAGTACTTC.

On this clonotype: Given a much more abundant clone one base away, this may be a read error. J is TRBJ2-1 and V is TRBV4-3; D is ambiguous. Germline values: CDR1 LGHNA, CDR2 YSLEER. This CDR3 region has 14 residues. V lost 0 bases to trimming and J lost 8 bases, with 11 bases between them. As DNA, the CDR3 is TGCGCCAGCAGCCAAGAAAACAGCTTCGATGAGCAGTTCTTC. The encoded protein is CASSQENSFDEQFF.

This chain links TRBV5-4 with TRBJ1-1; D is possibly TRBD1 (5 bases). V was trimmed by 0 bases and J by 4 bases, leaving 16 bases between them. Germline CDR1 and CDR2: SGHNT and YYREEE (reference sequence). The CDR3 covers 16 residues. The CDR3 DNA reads TGTGCCAGCAGCTTGGGGTCCAGGTTCGGGGGCACTGAAGCTTTCTTT. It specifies CASSLGSRFGGTEAFF.

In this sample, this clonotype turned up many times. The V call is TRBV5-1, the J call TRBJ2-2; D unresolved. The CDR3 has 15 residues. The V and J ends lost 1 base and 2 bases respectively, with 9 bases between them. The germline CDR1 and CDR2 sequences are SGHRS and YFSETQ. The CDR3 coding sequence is TGCGCCAGCAGCTTGTCTTTAGGAAACACCGGGGAGCTGTTTTTT. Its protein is CASSLSLGNTGELFF.

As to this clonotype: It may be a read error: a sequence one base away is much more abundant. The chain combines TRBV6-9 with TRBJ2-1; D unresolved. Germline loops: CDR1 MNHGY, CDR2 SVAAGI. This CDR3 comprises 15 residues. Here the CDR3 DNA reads TGTGCCAGCAGGTATTCGGCTGGGCCCGTCTTCGAGCAGTTCTTC. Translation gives CASRYSAGPVFEQFF.

CDR3 sequence: CATSDRGQGSHSEQFF. The CDR3 DNA follows: TGTGCCACCAGTGACCGGGGACAGGGTTCCCACAGTGAGCAGTTCTTC. The V and J genes are TRBV24-1 and TRBJ2-1; 9 bases are shared with TRBD1. The CDR3 totals 16 residues. Germline V gene data show CDR1 as KGHDR and CDR2 as SFDVKD. V was clipped by 4 bases and J by 9 bases; unmatched bases: 12.

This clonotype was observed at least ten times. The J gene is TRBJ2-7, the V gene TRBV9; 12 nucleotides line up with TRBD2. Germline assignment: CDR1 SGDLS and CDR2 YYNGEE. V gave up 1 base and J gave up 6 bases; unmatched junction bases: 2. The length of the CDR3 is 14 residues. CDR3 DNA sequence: TGTGCCAGCAGCGTACTAGCGGGAGGGGGCGAGCAGTACTTC. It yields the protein CASSVLAGGGEQYF.

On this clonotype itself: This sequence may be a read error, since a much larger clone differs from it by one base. The CDR3 here is CASSGTRESRGGSYEQYF. In DNA form, the CDR3 reads TGCGCCAGCAGCGGGACACGGGAGTCCCGAGGTGGGTCCTACGAGCAGTACTTC. The chain links TRBV5-1 to TRBJ2-7; the D call may be TRBD1 or TRBD2 (6 bases each). Trimming took off 4 bases at V and 1 base at J, with 24 bases between the two ends. The CDR3 has 18 residues. Germline CDR1 and CDR2: SGHRS and YFSETQ.

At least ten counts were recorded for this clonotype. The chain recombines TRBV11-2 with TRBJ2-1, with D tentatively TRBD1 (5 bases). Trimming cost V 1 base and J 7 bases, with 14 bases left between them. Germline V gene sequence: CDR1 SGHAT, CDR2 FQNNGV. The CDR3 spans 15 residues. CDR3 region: CASSLAPTKGNEQFF. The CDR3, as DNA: TGTGCCAGCAGCTTAGCTCCCACTAAGGGGAATGAGCAGTTCTTC.

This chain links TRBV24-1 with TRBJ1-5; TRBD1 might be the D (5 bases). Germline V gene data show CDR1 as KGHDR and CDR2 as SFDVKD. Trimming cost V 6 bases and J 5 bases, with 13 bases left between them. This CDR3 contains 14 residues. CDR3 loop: CATSTNQGDQPQHF. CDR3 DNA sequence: TGTGCCACCAGTACCAATCAGGGCGATCAGCCCCAGCATTTT.

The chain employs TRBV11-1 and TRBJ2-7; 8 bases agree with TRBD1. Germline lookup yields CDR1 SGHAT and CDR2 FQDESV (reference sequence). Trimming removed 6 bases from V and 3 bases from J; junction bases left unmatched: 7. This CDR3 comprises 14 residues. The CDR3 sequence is CASSSDRGVYEQYF. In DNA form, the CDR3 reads TGTGCCAGCAGTTCTGACAGGGGAGTCTACGAGCAGTACTTC.

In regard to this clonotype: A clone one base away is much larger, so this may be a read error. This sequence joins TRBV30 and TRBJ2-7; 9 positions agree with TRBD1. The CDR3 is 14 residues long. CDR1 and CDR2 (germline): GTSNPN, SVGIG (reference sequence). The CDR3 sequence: CAWRRGQGRREQCF. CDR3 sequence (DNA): TGTGCCTGGAGAAGGGGACAGGGACGTCGCGAGCAGTGCTTC.

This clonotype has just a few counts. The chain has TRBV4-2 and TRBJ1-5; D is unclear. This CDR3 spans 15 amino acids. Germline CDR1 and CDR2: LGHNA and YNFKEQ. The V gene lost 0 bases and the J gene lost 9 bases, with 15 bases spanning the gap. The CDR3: CASSQEVGQVWPQHF. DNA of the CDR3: TGTGCCAGCAGCCAAGAAGTAGGCCAGGTTTGGCCCCAGCATTTT.

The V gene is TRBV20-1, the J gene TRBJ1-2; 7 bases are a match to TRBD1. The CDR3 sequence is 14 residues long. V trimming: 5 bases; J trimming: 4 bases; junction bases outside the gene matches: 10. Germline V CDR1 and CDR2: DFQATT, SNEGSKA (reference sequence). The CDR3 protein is CSAPWEGASYGYTF. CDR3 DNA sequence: TGCAGTGCTCCGTGGGAGGGGGCTAGCTATGGCTACACCTTC.

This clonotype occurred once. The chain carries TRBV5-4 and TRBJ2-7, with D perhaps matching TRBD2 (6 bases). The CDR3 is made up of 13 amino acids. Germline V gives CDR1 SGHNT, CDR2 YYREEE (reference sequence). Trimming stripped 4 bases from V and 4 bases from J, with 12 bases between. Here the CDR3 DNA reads TGTGCCAGCAGCCCTAGCGACGCTTACGAGCAGTACTTC. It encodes CASSPSDAYEQYF.

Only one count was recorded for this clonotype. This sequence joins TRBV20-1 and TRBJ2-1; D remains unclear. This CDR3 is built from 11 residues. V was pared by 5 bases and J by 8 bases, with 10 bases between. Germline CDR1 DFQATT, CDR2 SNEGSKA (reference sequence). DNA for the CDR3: TGCAGTGCTGTCCCGTGGGATGAGCAGTTCTTC. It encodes CSAVPWDEQFF.

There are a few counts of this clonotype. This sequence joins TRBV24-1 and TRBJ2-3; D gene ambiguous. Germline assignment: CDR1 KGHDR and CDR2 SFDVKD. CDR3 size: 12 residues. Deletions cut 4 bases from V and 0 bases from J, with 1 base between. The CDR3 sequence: CATSESTDTQYF. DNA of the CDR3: TGTGCCACCAGTGAGAGCACAGATACGCAGTATTTT.

CDR3 DNA: TGTGCCAGTCGCCCTCGGACAGTCTATGGCTACACCTTC. Translated, it gives CASRPRTVYGYTF. This sequence joins TRBV19 and TRBJ1-2; D is perhaps TRBD1 (6 bases). CDR1 is LNHDA, CDR2 SQIVND, per germline (reference sequence). The CDR3 totals 13 residues. The V gene lost 8 bases and the J gene lost 4 bases, with 14 bases spanning the gap.

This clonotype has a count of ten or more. CDR3 sequence reads: CASSILGGTDTQYF. The CDR3 nucleotides are TGTGCCAGCAGCATCCTTGGGGGCACAGATACGCAGTATTTT. The genes are TRBV11-2 and TRBJ2-3; D is unresolved. Looked up from germline, CDR1 is SGHAT and CDR2 is FQNNGV. V lost 5 bases, J lost 1 base, and 10 bases lay in between. The CDR3 length is 14 residues.